The entry below gives a single T cell receptor (beta chain) sequence along with its context. Its matching antigen is unknown. These data come from a study of monozygotic twins with inflammatory bowel disease. General study points: Immunosuppressive treatments were not uniform, and this may have added variability to patient repertoires.

Germline CDR1 reads SGHKS; CDR2 reads YYEKEE (reference sequence). This CDR3 comprises 16 residues. Two nested PCRs, run for approximately 17 and 9 cycles, were applied to TCRalpha and TCRbeta cDNA. TCRdb derives one entry per CDR3 protein from the 5' RACE reads, leaving out DNA. Its table records 300,000 to 350,000 distinct CDR3 sequences. The chain combines TRBV5-5 with TRBJ1-2. The sequenced material came from blood. This sequence was found in a human donor with ulcerative colitis or Crohn's disease, or a healthy co-twin of an affected twin (not recorded which). CDR3 in amino acids: CASSLGHVKVTNGYTF.